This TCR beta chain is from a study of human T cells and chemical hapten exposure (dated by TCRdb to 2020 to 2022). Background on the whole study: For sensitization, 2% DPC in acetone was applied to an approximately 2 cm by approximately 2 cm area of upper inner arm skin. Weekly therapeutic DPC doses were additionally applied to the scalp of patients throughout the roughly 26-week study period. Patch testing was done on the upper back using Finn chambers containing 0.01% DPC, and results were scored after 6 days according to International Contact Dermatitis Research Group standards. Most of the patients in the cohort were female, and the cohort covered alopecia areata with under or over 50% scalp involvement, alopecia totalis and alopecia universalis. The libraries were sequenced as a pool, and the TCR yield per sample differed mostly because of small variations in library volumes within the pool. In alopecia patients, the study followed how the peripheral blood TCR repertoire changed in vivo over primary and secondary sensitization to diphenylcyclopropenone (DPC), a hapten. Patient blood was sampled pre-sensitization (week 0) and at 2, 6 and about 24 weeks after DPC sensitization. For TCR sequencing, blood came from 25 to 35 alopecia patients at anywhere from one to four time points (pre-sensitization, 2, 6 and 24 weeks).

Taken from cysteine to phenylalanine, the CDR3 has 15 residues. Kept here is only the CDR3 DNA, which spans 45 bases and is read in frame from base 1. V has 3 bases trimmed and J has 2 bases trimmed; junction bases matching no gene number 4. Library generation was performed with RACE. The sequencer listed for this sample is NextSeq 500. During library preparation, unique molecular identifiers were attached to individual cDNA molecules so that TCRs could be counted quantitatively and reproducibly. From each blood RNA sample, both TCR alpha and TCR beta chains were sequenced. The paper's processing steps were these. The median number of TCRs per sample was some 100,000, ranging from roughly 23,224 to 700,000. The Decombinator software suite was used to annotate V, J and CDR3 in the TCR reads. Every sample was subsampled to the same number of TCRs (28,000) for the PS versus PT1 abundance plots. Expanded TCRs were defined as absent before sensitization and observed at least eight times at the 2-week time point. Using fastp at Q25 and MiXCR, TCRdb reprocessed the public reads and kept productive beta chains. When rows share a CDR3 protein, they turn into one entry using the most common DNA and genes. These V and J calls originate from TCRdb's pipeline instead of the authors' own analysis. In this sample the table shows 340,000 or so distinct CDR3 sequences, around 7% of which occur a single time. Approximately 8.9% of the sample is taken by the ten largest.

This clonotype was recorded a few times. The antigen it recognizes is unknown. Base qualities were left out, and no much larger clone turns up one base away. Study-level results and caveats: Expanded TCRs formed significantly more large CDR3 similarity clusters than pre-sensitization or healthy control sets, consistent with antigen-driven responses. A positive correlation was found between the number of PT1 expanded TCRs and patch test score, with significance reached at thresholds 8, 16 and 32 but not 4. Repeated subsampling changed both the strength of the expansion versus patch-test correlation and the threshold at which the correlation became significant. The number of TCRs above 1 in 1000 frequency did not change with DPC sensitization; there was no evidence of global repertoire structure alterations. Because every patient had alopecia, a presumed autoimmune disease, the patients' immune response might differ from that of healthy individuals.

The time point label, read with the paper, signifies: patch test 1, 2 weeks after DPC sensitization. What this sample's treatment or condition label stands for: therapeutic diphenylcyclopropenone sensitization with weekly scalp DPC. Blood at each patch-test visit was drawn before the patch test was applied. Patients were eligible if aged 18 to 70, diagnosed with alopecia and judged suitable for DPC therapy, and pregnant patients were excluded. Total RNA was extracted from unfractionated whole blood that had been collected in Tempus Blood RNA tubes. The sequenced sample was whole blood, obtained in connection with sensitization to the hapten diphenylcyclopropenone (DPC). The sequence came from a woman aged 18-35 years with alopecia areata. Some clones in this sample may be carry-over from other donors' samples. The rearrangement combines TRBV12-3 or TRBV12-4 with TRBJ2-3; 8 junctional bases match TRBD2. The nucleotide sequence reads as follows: TGTGCCAGCAGTTTTATAGCGGGATCCACAGATACGCAGTATTTT. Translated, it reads CASSFIAGSTDTQYF.